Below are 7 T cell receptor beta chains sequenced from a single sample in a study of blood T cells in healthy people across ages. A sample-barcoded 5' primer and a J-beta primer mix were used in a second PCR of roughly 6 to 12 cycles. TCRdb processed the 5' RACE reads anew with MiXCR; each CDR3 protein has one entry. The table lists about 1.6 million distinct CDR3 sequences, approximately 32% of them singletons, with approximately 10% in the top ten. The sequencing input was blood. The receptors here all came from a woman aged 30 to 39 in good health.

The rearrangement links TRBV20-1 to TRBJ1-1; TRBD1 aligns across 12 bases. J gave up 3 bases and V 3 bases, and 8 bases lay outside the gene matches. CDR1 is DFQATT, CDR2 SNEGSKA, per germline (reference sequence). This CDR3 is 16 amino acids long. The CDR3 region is CSARPGTGGRDTEAFF. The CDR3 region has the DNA TGCAGTGCTAGGCCCGGGACAGGGGGCCGTGACACTGAAGCTTTCTTT.

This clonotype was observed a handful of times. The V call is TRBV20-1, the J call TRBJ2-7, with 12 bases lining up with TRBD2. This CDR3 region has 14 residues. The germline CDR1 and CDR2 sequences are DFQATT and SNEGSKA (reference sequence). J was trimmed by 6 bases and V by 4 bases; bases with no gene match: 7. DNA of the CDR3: TGCAGTGCTAAGTCTAGCGGGGGGGCCGCCGAGCAGTACTTC. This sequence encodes CSAKSSGGAAEQYF.

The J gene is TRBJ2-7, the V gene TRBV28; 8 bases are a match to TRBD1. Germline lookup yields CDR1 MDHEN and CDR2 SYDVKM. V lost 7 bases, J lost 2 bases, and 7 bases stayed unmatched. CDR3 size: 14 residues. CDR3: CASTRTGPTYEQYF. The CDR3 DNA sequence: TGTGCCAGCACCCGGACAGGGCCCACCTACGAGCAGTACTTC.

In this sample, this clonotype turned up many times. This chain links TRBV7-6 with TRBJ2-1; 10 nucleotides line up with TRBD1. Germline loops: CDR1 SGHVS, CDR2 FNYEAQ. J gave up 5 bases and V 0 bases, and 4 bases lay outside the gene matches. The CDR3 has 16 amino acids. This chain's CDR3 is CASSLAGTGEDNEQFF. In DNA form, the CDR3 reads TGTGCCAGCAGCTTAGCTGGGACAGGGGAGGACAATGAGCAGTTCTTC.

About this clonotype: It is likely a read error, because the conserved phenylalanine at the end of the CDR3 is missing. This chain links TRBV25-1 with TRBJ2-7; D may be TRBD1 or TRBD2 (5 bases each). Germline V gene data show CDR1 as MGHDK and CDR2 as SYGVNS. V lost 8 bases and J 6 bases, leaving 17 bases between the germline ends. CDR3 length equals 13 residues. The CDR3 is CASQPHSGGEQYC. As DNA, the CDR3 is TGTGCCAGCCAACCCCATTCTGGGGGCGAGCAGTACTGC.

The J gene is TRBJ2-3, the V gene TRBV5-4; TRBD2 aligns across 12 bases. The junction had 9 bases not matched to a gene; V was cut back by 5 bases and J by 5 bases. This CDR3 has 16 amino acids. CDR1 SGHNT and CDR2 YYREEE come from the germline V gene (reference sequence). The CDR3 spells CASSPRLAGVIDTQYF. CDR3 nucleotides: TGTGCCAGCAGTCCGCGACTAGCGGGAGTTATAGATACGCAGTATTTT.

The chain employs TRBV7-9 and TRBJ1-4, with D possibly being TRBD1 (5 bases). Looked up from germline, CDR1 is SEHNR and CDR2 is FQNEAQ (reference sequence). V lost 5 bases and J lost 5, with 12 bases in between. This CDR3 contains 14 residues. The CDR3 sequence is CASSRERGNEKLFF. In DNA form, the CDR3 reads TGTGCCAGCAGCAGGGAAAGGGGAAATGAAAAACTGTTTTTT.